This T cell receptor (beta chain) was captured by sequencing in a study of blood T cell repertoires in COVID-19. In the study overall: Sites in the United States, Italy and Spain provided acute and convalescent COVID-19 samples. T cells, B-cell-depleted T cells, or PBMCs supplied cDNA or gDNA.

The length of the CDR3 is 18 residues. In germline, CDR1 is SEHNR, CDR2 FQNEAQ (reference sequence). The V gene lost 5 bases and the J gene lost 0 bases, with 23 bases spanning the gap. Authors' data handling: Estimated nucleated cell counts came from reference gene primer amplification. Generated by immunoSEQ multiplex PCR, the TCRdb table keeps only in-frame clones and is missing some. D and trimming come from the DNA, and the V and J calls and clone size come from that table. This table holds roughly 570,000 clones, less than 90% found once. Patients of the Seattle cohort, enrolled during active infection, were followed longitudinally.

Sequenced input: peripheral blood. The clonotype originates from a woman in her 50s with COVID-19, enrolled during active disease. The V call is TRBV7-9, the J call TRBJ2-7; D is unclear. CDR3 nucleotide sequence: TGTGCCAGCAGCCCACGACGGGTCGGTTCTCTCAGCTCCTACGAGCAGTACTTC. Its translation: CASSPRRVGSLSSYEQYF.